This entry features one T cell receptor (beta chain) sequence. Sorted out of PBMCs were CD4+ T cells and CD8+ T cells. The sample is drawn from a study of CD8+ T cells in alopecia areata. Reverse transcription of extracted RNA yielded cDNA, which provided the sequencing template. TCRdb's table, derived via immunoSEQ multiplex PCR, lists solely in-frame clones and lacks some. The sample shows 150,000 or so clones, roughly 50% of them seen only once. Germline CDR1 is DFQATT and CDR2 is SNEGSKA (reference sequence). V was trimmed by 7 bases and J by 8 bases, leaving 11 bases between them. The CDR3 has 10 amino acids.

Sequencing was performed on CD4+ T cells sorted from blood. The receptor's source is a human donor with alopecia areata. The chain has TRBV20-1 and TRBJ1-2; D is ambiguous. The DNA for the CDR3 is TGCAGTGGCCTCGGGAGGGGCTACACCTTC. It yields the protein CSGLGRGYTF.